This TCR beta chain emerged from a study of blood T cell repertoires in COVID-19. The protocol was immunoSEQ multiplex PCR, while the TCRdb copy is restricted to in-frame clones and leaves out a portion. In the table there are around 200,000 clones, about 83% of which are singletons. This CDR3 has 14 residues. V lost 0 bases and J 0 bases, leaving 2 bases between the germline ends. Germline V gene lookup returns CDR1 KGHSH and CDR2 LQKENI. The rearrangement uses TRBV18 and TRBJ2-2, with D hard to call. The sequenced sample was PBMCs or T cells enriched from blood (not recorded which). The clonotype comes from a man in his forties with acute COVID-19. The CDR3 DNA sequence: TGTGCCAGCTCACCACCCTCGAACACCGGGGAGCTGTTTTTT. Translation gives CASSPPSNTGELFF.